Listed here are 3 T cell receptor beta chains from one sample, sequenced in a study of blood T cell repertoires in COVID-19. Generated by immunoSEQ multiplex PCR, the TCRdb table keeps only in-frame clones and is missing some. The sample includes 130,000 or so clones, around 83% of them seen just once. Input material: PBMCs or T cells enriched from blood (not recorded which). The receptors derive from a man under 40 who had recovered from COVID-19.

The chain uses TRBV5-8 and TRBJ2-3, with D possibly matching TRBD2 (5 bases). The CDR3 extends over 12 amino acids. V lost 3 bases to trimming and J lost 4 bases, with 6 bases between them. Per the germline V gene, CDR1 is SGHTS and CDR2 is YDEGEE. Here the CDR3 DNA reads TGTGCCAGCAGCTCGCGGGCAGATACGCAGTATTTT. It is translated as CASSSRADTQYF. The whole variable domain, filled in from reference TRBV5-8 and TRBJ2-3, reads EAGVTQSPTHLIKTRGQQATLRCSPISGHTSVYWYQQALGLGLQFLLWYDEGEERNRGNFPPRFSGRQFPNYSSELNVNALELEDSALYLCASSSRADTQYFGPGTRLTVL.

CDR3 residues: CASGLGTADGYTF. CDR3 bases: TGTGCTAGTGGTTTAGGGACAGCTGATGGCTACACCTTC. V gene TRBV12-5 combines with J gene TRBJ1-2; TRBD1 matches at 7 bases. After removal of 3 bases from V and 6 bases from J, the junction contained 4 bases not matched to a gene. CDR3 length: 13 residues. Germline CDR1 is LGHNT and CDR2 is FRNRAP.

This clone occurred once. The chain uses TRBV3-1 (or the pseudogene TRBV3-2) and TRBJ2-1; 14 nucleotides agree with TRBD2. This CDR3 has 17 amino acids. CDR1 is LGHDT and CDR2 is YNNKEL in the germline V gene (reference sequence). V was clipped by 0 bases and J by 8 bases; unmatched bases: 6. CDR3 residues: CASSQDAGTSGRHEQFF. The CDR3 bases are TGTGCCAGCAGCCAAGATGCGGGGACTAGCGGGAGACATGAGCAGTTCTTC.